This T cell receptor beta chain is drawn from a study of blood T cell repertoires in COVID-19. In the study overall: There were acute and convalescent COVID-19 samples, and they came from the United States, Italy and Spain.

Assay used: immunoSEQ multiplex PCR; TCRdb lists only in-frame clones, some missing. In the table there are around 110,000 clones, 84% of which are singletons. Enrollees, about 18 to 89 years old, lived in 25 or so US areas. Two negative PCRs, clearance, or symptom resolution characterized the recovered Cohort 3 donors. The clonotype was recovered from a woman in her twenties or thirties who had recovered from COVID-19. Sequencing used PBMCs or T cells enriched from blood (not recorded which).

CDR3 sequence (DNA): TGTGCCAGCAGCGTAGACAGCGGGAGGGCCTACGAGCAGTACTTC. Encoded protein: CASSVDSGRAYEQYF. The rearrangement joins TRBV9 to TRBJ2-7; 10 bases align to TRBD2. The CDR3 length is 15 residues. The V gene end was trimmed by 0 bases and the J gene end by 2 bases; junction bases not matched to a gene: 2. Germline CDR1 and CDR2: SGDLS and YYNGEE.